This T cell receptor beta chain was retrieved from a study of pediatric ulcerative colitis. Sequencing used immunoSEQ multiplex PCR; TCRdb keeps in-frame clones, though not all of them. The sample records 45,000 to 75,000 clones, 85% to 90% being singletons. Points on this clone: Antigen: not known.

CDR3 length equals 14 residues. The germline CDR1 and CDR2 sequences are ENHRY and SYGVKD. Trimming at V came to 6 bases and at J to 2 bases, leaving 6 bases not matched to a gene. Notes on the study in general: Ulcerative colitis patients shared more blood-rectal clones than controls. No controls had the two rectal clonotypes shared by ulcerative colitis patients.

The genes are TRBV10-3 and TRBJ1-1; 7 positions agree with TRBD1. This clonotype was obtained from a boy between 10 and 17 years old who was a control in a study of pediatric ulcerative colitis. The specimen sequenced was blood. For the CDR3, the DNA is TGTGCCATCAGCCTGGACAGGACTAACACTGAAGCTTTCTTT. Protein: CAISLDRTNTEAFF.